The next 21 T cell receptor beta chains were all read from a single sample in a study of cytomegalovirus exposure and HLA in healthy donors. Profiling relied on immunoSEQ multiplex PCR, and the TCRdb table lists in-frame clones only, not all of them. The sample holds 100,000 to 150,000 clones, approximately 95% seen once. Sequencing input: PBMCs. The source is a man aged 18-30 years in good health and CMV-seronegative.

CDR3 coding DNA: TGTGCCTGGAGTGTGCTCGAGGACACCGGGGAGCTGTTTTTT. Translation: CAWSVLEDTGELFF. The rearrangement joins TRBV30 to TRBJ2-2, with no clear D. Germline CDR1 is GTSNPN and CDR2 is SVGIG (reference sequence). The CDR3 totals 14 residues. V gave up 0 bases and J gave up 3 bases, with 8 bases separating them.

In this sample, this clone turned up once. The rearrangement joins TRBV28 to TRBJ1-2; perhaps TRBD1 as D (5 bases). Trimming left V 5 bases short and J 1 base short, with 11 bases between. This CDR3 region has 14 residues. Germline V CDR1 and CDR2: MDHEN, SYDVKM. CDR3 coding DNA: TGTGCCAGCAGTAAGCAGGGTCATAACTATGGCTACACCTTC. Translating gives CASSKQGHNYGYTF.

The V call is TRBV25-1, the J call TRBJ1-4; D gene unclear. This CDR3 is built from 13 residues. Germline lookup yields CDR1 MGHDK and CDR2 SYGVNS. Trimming took off 5 bases at V and 2 bases at J, with 6 bases between the two ends. The CDR3 is CASSTVTNEKLFF. The DNA of the CDR3 is TGTGCCAGCAGTACAGTGACTAATGAAAAACTGTTTTTT.

The rearrangement uses TRBV6-5 and TRBJ1-6; 7 bases agree with TRBD1. The V gene's germline CDR1 is MNHEY and CDR2 SVGAGI. V dropped 7 bases and J dropped 7; count of bases not matched to a gene: 7. CDR3 length equals 14 residues. The CDR3 is CASTRQGWNSPLHF. The CDR3 region has the DNA TGTGCCAGCACTAGACAGGGTTGGAATTCACCCCTCCACTTT.

The V and J genes are TRBV27 and TRBJ2-7, with 7 positions matching TRBD1. Per germline, CDR1 MNHEY and CDR2 SMNVEV (reference sequence). V trimming: 10 bases; J trimming: 2 bases; junction bases outside the gene matches: 2. The CDR3 has 11 residues. This CDR3 is CAIGTAYEQYF. CDR3 in DNA: TGTGCCATCGGGACAGCCTACGAGCAGTACTTC.

This chain joins TRBV27 and TRBJ2-1, with TRBD2 as a possible D gene (6 bases). Germline CDR1 and CDR2: MNHEY and SMNVEV (reference sequence). The CDR3 is 14 residues long. V was shortened by 5 bases and J by 0 bases, with 8 bases between the two germline ends. The chain's CDR3 is CASSISGSYNEQFF. CDR3 nucleotide sequence: TGTGCCAGCAGTATTAGCGGCTCCTACAATGAGCAGTTCTTC.

CDR3 loop: CASSQYGGANEQFF. CDR3 bases: TGCGCCAGCAGCCAATACGGTGGGGCTAATGAGCAGTTCTTC. This chain uses TRBV4-3 with TRBJ2-1; tentatively, D is TRBD1 (5 bases). V was pared by 2 bases and J by 7 bases, with 12 bases between. The CDR3 sequence is 14 residues long. From germline, CDR1 is LGHNA and CDR2 YSLEER.

The V and J genes are TRBV6-5 and TRBJ1-2, with 8 bases identical to TRBD1. This CDR3 is built from 14 residues. V trimming: 5 bases; J trimming: 7 bases; junction bases outside the gene matches: 9. Per germline, CDR1 MNHEY and CDR2 SVGAGI. In nucleotides, the CDR3 is TGTGCCAGCAGTGTCACCGGGACAGGATCTGGCTACACCTTC. Its protein product is CASSVTGTGSGYTF.

The chain links TRBV5-1 to TRBJ2-1; TRBD2 matches 8 bases. The CDR3 covers 16 residues. Losses at the gene ends were 2 bases for V and 3 bases for J; bases not matched to a gene: 7. Germline assignment: CDR1 SGHRS and CDR2 YFSETQ. The CDR3 bases are TGCGCCAGCAGCTTAGCCCGGGAGGGCTTCTACAATGAGCAGTTCTTC. It encodes CASSLAREGFYNEQFF.

The CDR3 is CASRYRGVETQYF. CDR3 nucleotides: TGTGCCAGCAGGTACAGGGGGGTAGAGACCCAGTACTTC. The J gene is TRBJ2-5, the V gene TRBV28, with TRBD1 matching 8 bases. V shed 6 bases and J 4 bases; nucleotides not matched to a gene: 4. Germline CDR1 reads MDHEN; CDR2 reads SYDVKM. The CDR3 length is 13 residues.

The chain is built from TRBV4-1 and TRBJ1-1; the D is unclear. Deletions cut 9 bases from V and 0 bases from J, with 17 bases between. The CDR3 is 15 residues long. Germline assignment: CDR1 MGHRA and CDR2 YSYEKL. The CDR3 nucleotides read TGCGCCAGTTTCTTAATTGAGGGTATGAACACTGAAGCTTTCTTT. It yields the protein CASFLIEGMNTEAFF.

The genes are TRBV28 and TRBJ1-2; possibly TRBD1 for D (6 bases). The germline V gene has CDR1 MDHEN and CDR2 SYDVKM. V was shortened by 6 bases and J by 6 bases, with 26 bases between the two germline ends. CDR3 length: 17 residues. The CDR3 DNA reads as TGTGCCAGCAGGGACCAGGCTGCAGGGGCAGATCGGGATGGCTACACCTTC. Protein sequence: CASRDQAAGADRDGYTF.

The rearrangement links TRBV7-2 to TRBJ1-5, with 8 bases lining up with TRBD1. The CDR3 runs to 15 residues. Trimming removed 4 bases from V and 2 bases from J; junction bases left unmatched: 4. Germline V gene lookup returns CDR1 SGHTA and CDR2 FQGNSA. DNA of the CDR3: TGTGCCAGCAGCTCCGCAGGGGGCCGCAATCAGCCCCAGCATTTT. Amino acid sequence: CASSSAGGRNQPQHF. The full variable domain, its missing parts supplied by reference TRBV7-2 and TRBJ1-5, is GAGVSQSPSNKVTEKGKDVELRCDPISGHTALYWYRQSLGQGLEFLIYFQGNSAPDKSGLPSDRFSAERTGGSVSTLTIQRTQQEDSAVYLCASSSAGGRNQPQHFGDGTRLSIL.

V and J are TRBV30 and TRBJ2-3; D gene unclear. Germline V gene data show CDR1 as GTSNPN and CDR2 as SVGIG (reference sequence). The CDR3 extends over 13 amino acids. Trimming cost V 0 bases and J 0 bases, with 4 bases left between them. This CDR3 is CAWSVASTDTQYF. The CDR3 coding sequence is TGTGCCTGGAGTGTGGCCAGCACAGATACGCAGTATTTT. Full variable domain (rest looked up from reference TRBV30 and TRBJ2-3): SQTIHQWPATLVQPVGSPLSLECTVEGTSNPNLYWYRQAAGRGLQLLFYSVGIGQISSEVPQNLSASRPQDRQFILSSKKLLLSDSGFYLCAWSVASTDTQYFGPGTRLTVL.

The rearrangement uses TRBV28 and TRBJ1-3; tentatively, D is TRBD1 (5 bases). The CDR3 is made up of 16 amino acids. V gave up 0 bases and J gave up 3 bases, with 12 bases separating them. CDR1 MDHEN and CDR2 SYDVKM come from the germline V gene. The CDR3 loop is CASSLWVGQGGNTIYF. The CDR3 DNA reads as TGTGCCAGCAGTTTATGGGTCGGGCAGGGTGGAAACACCATATATTTT.

The chain carries TRBV28 and TRBJ1-2; no reliable D call. The CDR3 is made up of 14 amino acids. Per the germline V gene, CDR1 is MDHEN and CDR2 is SYDVKM. Trimming took 7 bases from V and 4 from J, leaving 16 bases between them. The CDR3 DNA reads as TGTGCCAGCAACCCCAACTTATCCGGCTATGGCTACACCTTC. The encoded protein is CASNPNLSGYGYTF.

The rearrangement links TRBV29-1 to TRBJ1-1, with TRBD1 as a possible D gene (5 bases). Germline V CDR1 and CDR2: SQVTM, ANQGSEA. V lost 7 bases, J lost 5 bases, and 17 bases lay in between. The CDR3 is 13 amino acids. The CDR3 region is CSAEAGRGTEAFF. The CDR3 nucleotides read TGCAGCGCAGAGGCGGGGCGAGGAACTGAAGCTTTCTTT.

This clone was seen just once. The chain couples TRBV4-1 to TRBJ2-1; 11 positions match TRBD2. In germline, CDR1 is MGHRA, CDR2 YSYEKL. The ends lost 1 base at V and 7 bases at J; junction bases unmatched: 12. The CDR3 covers 18 residues. For the CDR3, the DNA is TGCGCCAGCAGCCAAGGTCGCGCTACTAGCGGGAGAGAGAATGAGCAGTTCTTC. Protein product: CASSQGRATSGRENEQFF.

The chain's CDR3 is CASSPSGGAWQYF. DNA for the CDR3: TGTGCCAGCAGCCCTAGCGGGGGTGCTTGGCAGTACTTC. The chain employs TRBV4-2 and TRBJ2-7; 10 bases line up with TRBD2. The CDR3 extends over 13 amino acids. Germline V gene data show CDR1 as LGHNA and CDR2 as YNFKEQ. The trim removed 4 bases at V and 9 bases at J, leaving 6 bases unmatched.

The chain recombines TRBV4-1 with TRBJ1-5; D call uncertain. Germline loops: CDR1 MGHRA, CDR2 YSYEKL. The CDR3 contains 15 residues. Trimming shortened V by 4 bases and J by 3 bases, and 13 bases separated the two germline ends. Here the CDR3 reads CASSPRPVPNQPQHF. Written as DNA, the CDR3 is TGCGCCAGCAGCCCGCGGCCCGTTCCCAATCAGCCCCAGCATTTT.

DNA for the CDR3: TGCGCCAGCAGTGGCCCGACTAGCGGCACAGATACGCAGTATTTT. This sequence encodes CASSGPTSGTDTQYF. The chain links TRBV10-2 to TRBJ2-3; 8 nucleotides agree with TRBD2. V shed 4 bases, J shed 1 base, and the junction held 4 bases outside the gene matches. There are 15 residues in the CDR3. Germline V gives CDR1 WSHSY, CDR2 SAAADI.